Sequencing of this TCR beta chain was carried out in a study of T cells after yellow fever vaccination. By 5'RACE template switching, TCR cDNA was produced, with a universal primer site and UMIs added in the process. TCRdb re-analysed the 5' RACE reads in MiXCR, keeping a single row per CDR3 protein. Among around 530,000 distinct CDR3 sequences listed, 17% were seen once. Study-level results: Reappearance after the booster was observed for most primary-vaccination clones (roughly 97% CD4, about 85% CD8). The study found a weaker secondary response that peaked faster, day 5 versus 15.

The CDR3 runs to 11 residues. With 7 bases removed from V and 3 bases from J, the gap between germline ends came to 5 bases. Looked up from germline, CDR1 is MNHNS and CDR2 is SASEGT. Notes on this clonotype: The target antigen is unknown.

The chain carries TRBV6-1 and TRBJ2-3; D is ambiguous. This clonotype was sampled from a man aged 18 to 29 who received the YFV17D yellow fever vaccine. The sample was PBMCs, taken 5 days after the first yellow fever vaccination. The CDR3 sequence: CASTPTDTQYF. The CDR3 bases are TGTGCCAGCACCCCAACAGATACGCAGTATTTT.